The 32 T cell receptor beta chains reported below all come from one sample, sequenced in a study of cytomegalovirus exposure and HLA in healthy donors. The PCR contained 60 Vbeta and 13 Jbeta primers. Clones were sequenced by immunoSEQ multiplex PCR, and TCRdb holds only the in-frame ones, with some missing. The sample has 110,000 to 150,000 clones, 80% seen once. The sequencing sample was made of PBMCs. These receptors all come from a male donor in good health and CMV-seropositive.

The V and J genes are TRBV10-2 and TRBJ2-5; D may be TRBD2 (6 bases). The CDR3 runs to 13 residues. V lost 8 bases and J 4 bases, leaving 14 bases between the germline ends. Germline CDR1 WSHSY, CDR2 SAAADI. CDR3 DNA: TGCGCCAGCTCCCAGCGGGCTATAGAGACCCAGTACTTC. Protein: CASSQRAIETQYF.

The V and J genes are TRBV29-1 and TRBJ2-7, with 11 positions matching TRBD2. The trim removed 4 bases at V and 3 bases at J, leaving 5 bases unmatched. In germline, CDR1 is SQVTM, CDR2 ANQGSEA. This CDR3 contains 14 residues. In nucleotides, the CDR3 is TGCAGCGTTGTTGGTAGCGGGGGGGGCTACGAGCAGTACTTC. Its translation is CSVVGSGGGYEQYF.

A single count supports this clone. The J gene is TRBJ2-1, the V gene TRBV7-9; 7 nucleotides align to TRBD1. Germline-derived CDR1 and CDR2 are SEHNR and FQNEAQ (reference sequence). The CDR3 totals 14 residues. The junction had 1 base not matched to a gene; V was cut back by 4 bases and J by 1 base. CDR3 loop: CASSSGQSYNEQFF. The CDR3 coding sequence is TGTGCCAGCAGCTCGGGACAGTCCTACAATGAGCAGTTCTTC.

This chain uses TRBV27 with TRBJ2-7; 12 bases agree with TRBD2. Germline V CDR1 and CDR2: MNHEY, SMNVEV (reference sequence). The V segment lost 2 bases and the J segment 1 base; nucleotides outside the gene matches: 3. This CDR3 contains 16 residues. The CDR3 bases are TGTGCCAGCAGTTTAGCCGGGACTAGCGGGTCCTACGAGCAGTACTTC. Its protein is CASSLAGTSGSYEQYF.

J is TRBJ1-1 and V is TRBV5-1; no firm D call. Trimming cost V 5 bases and J 4 bases, with 9 bases left between them. The CDR3 is made up of 12 amino acids. Germline V gene lookup returns CDR1 SGHRS and CDR2 YFSETQ. CDR3: CASRNRGTEAFF. In nucleotides, the CDR3 is TGCGCCAGCAGGAACCGGGGCACTGAAGCTTTCTTT.

Note on this clone: At the DNA level, this CDR3 is encoded by other sequences in the same sample as well. The chain couples TRBV5-4 to TRBJ2-1; 11 bases line up with TRBD2. The CDR3 length is 14 residues. Unmatched junction bases numbered 4, after V lost 4 bases and J lost 7 bases. Germline loops: CDR1 SGHNT, CDR2 YYREEE (reference sequence). The CDR3 nucleotides are TGTGCCAGCAGCCTGGGACTAGCGGTGAATGAGCAGTTCTTC. Translated: CASSLGLAVNEQFF.

The chain combines TRBV14 with TRBJ1-2, with D possibly matching TRBD1 (5 bases). V lost 0 bases, J lost 4 bases, and 9 bases lay in between. Germline V gene data show CDR1 as SGHDN and CDR2 as FVKESK. The CDR3 extends over 14 amino acids. CDR3 coding DNA: TGTGCCAGCAGCCAAGAGGGGAGGGGCTATGGCTACACCTTC. This sequence encodes CASSQEGRGYGYTF.

This chain joins TRBV6-5 and TRBJ2-1, with 7 bases identical to TRBD1. In germline, CDR1 is MNHEY, CDR2 SVGAGI. The CDR3 is made up of 12 amino acids. The V and J ends lost 5 bases and 10 bases, in that order; junction bases with no gene match: 5. CDR3 in DNA: TGTGCCAGCAGTCAAAAGACAGGGGAGCAGTTCTTC. It yields the protein CASSQKTGEQFF.

The J gene is TRBJ2-2, the V gene TRBV29-1; TRBD1 agrees at 7 bases. Trimming cost V 0 bases and J 7 bases; bases outside gene matches: 11. The CDR3 has 16 amino acids. Germline assignment: CDR1 SQVTM and CDR2 ANQGSEA. CDR3 region: CSVEDTGQGVVGELFF. The CDR3 bases are TGCAGCGTTGAAGATACTGGGCAGGGGGTTGTCGGGGAGCTGTTTTTT.

The chain has TRBV5-4 and TRBJ1-2; TRBD1 agrees at 9 bases. This CDR3 comprises 13 residues. V dropped 3 bases and J dropped 8; count of bases not matched to a gene: 5. Germline V gene data show CDR1 as SGHNT and CDR2 as YYREEE (reference sequence). The CDR3 spells CASSSQGAGGYTF. The DNA of the CDR3 is TGTGCCAGCAGCTCACAGGGGGCAGGGGGCTACACCTTC. Based on the CDR3 plus reference TRBV5-4 and TRBJ1-2, the full variable domain is ETGVTQSPTHLIKTRGQQVTLRCSSQSGHNTVSWYQQALGQGPQFIFQYYREEENGRGNFPPRFSGLQFPNYSSELNVNALELDDSALYLCASSSQGAGGYTFGSGTRLTVV.

The J gene is TRBJ2-5, the V gene TRBV7-6; 10 bases are a match to TRBD2. The J segment lost 2 bases and the V segment lost 5 bases, leaving 5 bases of the junction unmatched. The CDR3 runs 15 residues. Looked up from germline, CDR1 is SGHVS and CDR2 is FNYEAQ. The CDR3 loop is CASSLRTSGQETQYF. The CDR3 region has the DNA TGTGCCAGCAGCCTTCGGACTAGCGGACAAGAGACCCAGTACTTC.

The rearrangement joins TRBV5-1 to TRBJ1-2, with 7 bases aligning to TRBD1. V dropped 4 bases and J dropped 3; count of bases not matched to a gene: 6. This CDR3 contains 14 residues. Germline V gives CDR1 SGHRS, CDR2 YFSETQ. The CDR3 here is CASSATGVDYGYTF. CDR3 bases: TGCGCCAGCAGCGCCACAGGGGTAGACTATGGCTACACCTTC.

This chain links TRBV6-5 with TRBJ1-5, with a tentative D call TRBD1 (6 bases). V lost 5 bases and J 7 bases, leaving 12 bases between the germline ends. Germline loops: CDR1 MNHEY, CDR2 SVGAGI. The CDR3 is 13 amino acids. DNA for the CDR3: TGTGCCAGCAGTGATCACAGGGTCCAGCCCCAGCATTTT. Protein: CASSDHRVQPQHF.

This clone appeared a single time. This chain connects TRBV25-1 to TRBJ2-3; 8 nucleotides line up with TRBD2. J gave up 0 bases and V 1 base, and 3 bases lay outside the gene matches. The CDR3 is 16 amino acids. Germline CDR1 reads MGHDK; CDR2 reads SYGVNS. CDR3 sequence reads: CASSESPSGSTDTQYF. CDR3 nucleotide sequence: TGTGCCAGCAGTGAATCGCCTAGCGGGAGCACAGATACGCAGTATTTT.

CDR3 amino acids: CASSFNGLGASTGELFF. CDR3 nucleotides: TGTGCCAGCAGCTTTAATGGCCTAGGAGCTTCCACCGGGGAGCTGTTTTTT. The rearrangement links TRBV7-3 to TRBJ2-2; D is uncertain. This CDR3 comprises 17 residues. The V end was cut by 3 bases, the J end by 4 bases, with 18 bases between. CDR1 is SGHTA and CDR2 is FQGTGA in the germline V gene.

This rearrangement joins TRBV7-9 to TRBJ2-3; a possible D gene is TRBD1 (5 bases). CDR3 length: 15 amino acids. V lost 5 bases to trimming and J lost 3 bases, with 15 bases between them. Germline V gene sequence: CDR1 SEHNR, CDR2 FQNEAQ (reference sequence). In nucleotides, the CDR3 is TGTGCCAGCAGCCCCCCGGGCAGGGTGACAGATACGCAGTATTTT. It is translated as CASSPPGRVTDTQYF.

The chain links TRBV7-6 to TRBJ2-3; no firm D call. V was shortened by 0 bases and J by 5 bases, with 3 bases between the two germline ends. The CDR3 sequence is 12 residues long. Looked up from germline, CDR1 is SGHVS and CDR2 is FNYEAQ. CDR3 protein: CASSLARDTQYF. The CDR3 region has the DNA TGTGCCAGCAGCTTAGCGCGAGATACGCAGTATTTT.

J is TRBJ2-7 and V is TRBV25-1; D uncertain. The CDR3 consists of 11 residues. In germline, CDR1 is MGHDK, CDR2 SYGVNS. Trimming removed 4 bases at V and 4 bases at J, with 5 bases between. The chain's CDR3 is CASSANYEQYF. As DNA, the CDR3 is TGTGCCAGCAGTGCAAATTACGAGCAGTACTTC.

This clone was picked up a small number of times. V gene TRBV2 combines with J gene TRBJ2-7; D unclear. CDR1 and CDR2 from the germline V gene are SNHLY and FYNNEI. V was clipped by 6 bases and J by 3 bases, with 18 bases between them. This CDR3 comprises 15 residues. CDR3 protein: CASRGTRPSDYEQYF. DNA of the CDR3: TGTGCCAGCAGAGGAACCAGGCCGTCGGACTACGAGCAGTACTTC.

CDR3 in amino acids: CAWSIYEQFF. The CDR3, as DNA: TGTGCCTGGAGTATCTATGAGCAGTTCTTC. The chain combines TRBV30 with TRBJ2-1, with D unclear. Germline CDR1 is GTSNPN and CDR2 is SVGIG (reference sequence). The CDR3 contains 10 residues. V lost 2 bases and J 8 bases, leaving 4 bases between the germline ends.

CDR3 DNA sequence: TGTGCCACCAGCAGAGATAGCGGAGGCTATGGCTACACCTTC. Its translation is CATSRDSGGYGYTF. This sequence joins TRBV15 and TRBJ1-2; D is uncertain. This CDR3 is 14 amino acids long. Germline V gene lookup returns CDR1 LNHNV and CDR2 YYDKDF (reference sequence). V lost 0 bases to trimming and J lost 4 bases, with 9 bases between them.

A single count supports this clone. This chain connects TRBV6-1 to TRBJ1-2; D perhaps matches TRBD1 (5 bases). Trimming removed 4 bases from V and 0 bases from J, with 9 bases in between. This CDR3 is 14 amino acids long. CDR1 MNHNS and CDR2 SASEGT come from the germline V gene. The CDR3 loop is CASSVSGTNYGYTF. The DNA of the CDR3 is TGTGCCAGCAGTGTATCAGGGACTAACTATGGCTACACCTTC.

The rearrangement links TRBV18 to TRBJ2-5; D might be TRBD2 (5 bases). CDR1 is KGHSH and CDR2 is LQKENI in the germline V gene. V dropped 4 bases and J dropped 2 bases, with 14 bases sitting between them. The CDR3 extends over 15 amino acids. The CDR3 loop reads CASSRPEGSQETQYF. Written as DNA, the CDR3 is TGTGCCAGCTCACGTCCGGAAGGGAGTCAAGAGACCCAGTACTTC.

V and J are TRBV9 and TRBJ1-1; 7 bases are shared with TRBD1. Germline CDR1 and CDR2: SGDLS and YYNGEE. J gave up 1 base and V 4 bases, and 10 bases lay outside the gene matches. The CDR3 has 16 amino acids. The CDR3 DNA reads as TGTGCCAGCAGCCCAAACCCCGGGACAGCGAACACTGAAGCTTTCTTT. Amino acids: CASSPNPGTANTEAFF.

This clone was counted a single time. CDR3 sequence (DNA): TGTGCCAGCAGCTACGACTGGGAGGGATTAGAAAAACTGTTTTTT. Protein product: CASSYDWEGLEKLFF. The V and J genes are TRBV6-5 and TRBJ1-4, with D hard to call. Germline V gene sequence: CDR1 MNHEY, CDR2 SVGAGI. The CDR3 covers 15 residues. V lost 6 bases and J lost 8, with 19 bases in between.

The chain is built from TRBV13 and TRBJ1-1; D unresolved. Germline assignment: CDR1 PRHDT and CDR2 FYEKMQ (reference sequence). V was cut by 4 bases and J by 8 bases, with 20 bases left in between. The CDR3 is 15 residues long. CDR3 in amino acids: CASSSTWANSPEAFF. For the CDR3, the DNA is TGTGCCAGCAGCTCGACCTGGGCCAACTCGCCCGAAGCTTTCTTT.

The chain links TRBV6-1 to TRBJ1-2; 7 bases match TRBD1. This CDR3 spans 15 amino acids. Unmatched junction bases numbered 8, after V lost 5 bases and J lost 2 bases. Germline V gives CDR1 MNHNS, CDR2 SASEGT. This CDR3 reads CASSTQTGLNYGYTF. The CDR3 DNA is TGTGCCAGCAGTACCCAGACAGGGTTGAACTATGGCTACACCTTC.

The rearrangement joins TRBV6-1 to TRBJ1-5; 7 bases match TRBD1. CDR1 MNHNS and CDR2 SASEGT come from the germline V gene. V shed 5 bases, J shed 7 bases, and the junction held 11 bases outside the gene matches. This CDR3 has 15 residues. DNA for the CDR3: TGTGCCAGCAGTTCGGACAGGCCGGGGTCACAGCCCCAGCATTTT. This encodes CASSSDRPGSQPQHF.

This clone was picked up a small number of times. The CDR3 loop reads CASSANREEWTGELFF. Here the CDR3 DNA reads TGTGCCAGCAGCGCAAACAGGGAAGAGTGGACCGGGGAGCTGTTTTTT. The gene calls are TRBV9 and TRBJ2-2; a possible D gene is TRBD1 (6 bases). V lost 3 bases to trimming and J lost 5 bases, with 17 bases between them. Germline V CDR1 and CDR2: SGDLS, YYNGEE. This CDR3 is 16 amino acids long.

Note on this clone: Other DNA sequences from this sample encode an identical CDR3 as well. The V and J genes are TRBV5-6 and TRBJ1-6; unclear D gene. The CDR3 runs 16 residues. The V gene lost 4 bases and the J gene lost 2 bases, with 13 bases spanning the gap. Germline V gives CDR1 SGHDT, CDR2 YYEEEE. CDR3 amino acids: CASSLAGSPYNSPLHF. DNA for the CDR3: TGTGCCAGCAGCCTAGCAGGATCCCCCTATAATTCACCCCTCCACTTT.

This rearrangement joins TRBV28 to TRBJ2-7; 10 positions agree with TRBD2. CDR3 length: 16 amino acids. V trimming: 2 bases; J trimming: 0 bases; junction bases outside the gene matches: 4. Germline CDR1 is MDHEN and CDR2 is SYDVKM. The CDR3 sequence: CASSLAASGSSYEQYF. CDR3 in DNA: TGTGCCAGCAGTTTAGCGGCTAGCGGGAGCTCCTACGAGCAGTACTTC. Complete variable domain (other parts from reference TRBV28 and TRBJ2-7): DVKVTQSSRYLVKRTGEKVFLECVQDMDHENMFWYRQDPGLGLRLIYFSYDVKMKEKGDIPEGYSVSREKKERFSLILESASTNQTSMYLCASSLAASGSSYEQYFGPGTRLTVT.

V and J are TRBV7-3 and TRBJ1-1, with 8 bases matching TRBD1. The ends lost 5 bases at V and 1 base at J; junction bases unmatched: 6. This CDR3 comprises 15 residues. The germline CDR1 and CDR2 sequences are SGHTA and FQGTGA. The CDR3 is CASSLTGDANTEAFF. CDR3 nucleotide sequence: TGTGCCAGCAGCCTGACAGGGGACGCGAACACTGAAGCTTTCTTT.